A single sample is the source of the 10 T cell receptor beta chains below, sequenced in a study of cytomegalovirus exposure and HLA in healthy donors. The PCR contained 60 Vbeta and 13 Jbeta primers. Here immunoSEQ multiplex PCR was the method, and the copy in TCRdb shows in-frame clones only, minus some. The sample lists 69,000 or so clones, roughly 74% occurring once. Material for sequencing was PBMCs. The receptor source for this set is a woman aged 55-70 years in good health and CMV-seropositive.

J is TRBJ1-6 and V is TRBV25-1; 7 nucleotides align to TRBD1. CDR1 and CDR2 from the germline V gene are MGHDK and SYGVNS. There are 14 residues in the CDR3. Losses at the gene ends were 5 bases for V and 6 bases for J; bases not matched to a gene: 4. The CDR3 here is CASSQNRGNSPLHF. In nucleotides, the CDR3 is TGTGCCAGCAGTCAAAACAGGGGTAATTCACCCCTCCACTTT.

Only a few counts were recorded for this clone. The chain couples TRBV6-6 to TRBJ1-1; TRBD1 might be the D (6 bases). Looked up from germline, CDR1 is MNHNY and CDR2 is SVGAGI (reference sequence). V lost 5 bases and J 4 bases, leaving 11 bases between the germline ends. The CDR3 runs 13 residues. In DNA form, the CDR3 reads TGTGCCAGCAGTACAGGGTTAGGCACTGAAGCTTTCTTT. It codes for CASSTGLGTEAFF.

V gene TRBV5-1 combines with J gene TRBJ1-2; no definite D call. Germline V gene lookup returns CDR1 SGHRS and CDR2 YFSETQ. This CDR3 has 14 amino acids. With 0 bases removed from V and 5 bases from J, the gap between germline ends came to 11 bases. CDR3 amino acids: CASSLVTGEYGYTF. CDR3 bases: TGCGCCAGCAGCTTGGTAACTGGAGAGTATGGCTACACCTTC.

J is TRBJ2-5 and V is TRBV7-3; 10 bases are a match to TRBD2. The ends lost 4 bases at V and 7 bases at J; junction bases unmatched: 3. The CDR3 contains 13 residues. The germline V gene has CDR1 SGHTA and CDR2 FQGTGA. The CDR3 protein is CASSSKRGGTQYF. The CDR3 DNA sequence: TGTGCCAGCAGCTCAAAGCGGGGGGGGACCCAGTACTTC.

In this sample, this clone turned up once. The rearrangement links TRBV10-3 to TRBJ1-1; no clear D. CDR3 length equals 15 residues. Between the trimmed V and J ends, which lost 10 bases and 3 bases, there was a span of 21 bases. CDR1 and CDR2 from the germline V gene are ENHRY and SYGVKD. CDR3 DNA: TGTGCCACCAAGCGTCGGGGAGACACCTACACTGAAGCTTTCTTT. Translation gives CATKRRGDTYTEAFF.

Only one count was recorded for this clone. The chain has TRBV2 and TRBJ2-4; TRBD2 matches 7 bases. The CDR3 is made up of 17 amino acids. Germline V lookup: CDR1 SNHLY, CDR2 FYNNEI. V lost 6 bases and J lost 0; bases outside the gene matches: 11. The CDR3 sequence: CASRARRGTLAKNIQYF. CDR3 coding DNA: TGTGCCAGCAGGGCCCGGCGGGGGACCCTAGCCAAAAACATTCAGTACTTC.

The chain joins TRBV5-4 to TRBJ2-1; D is possibly TRBD2 (5 bases). V lost 4 bases and J lost 3, with 8 bases in between. The CDR3 runs to 13 residues. Germline-derived CDR1 and CDR2 are SGHNT and YYREEE (reference sequence). The CDR3 protein is CASSLRDYNEQFF. CDR3 bases: TGTGCCAGCAGCCTCCGGGACTACAATGAGCAGTTCTTC.

The chain has TRBV5-1 and TRBJ2-1; TRBD2 might be the D (7 bases). The V end was cut by 0 bases, the J end by 6 bases, with 16 bases between. This CDR3 has 16 residues. Germline-derived CDR1 and CDR2 are SGHRS and YFSETQ. CDR3 sequence: CASSLATLGGANEQFF. The CDR3 coding sequence is TGCGCCAGCAGCTTGGCCACCCTGGGGGGGGCCAATGAGCAGTTCTTC.

The genes are TRBV6-5 and TRBJ2-1, with TRBD2 as a possible D gene (6 bases). The germline gives CDR1 MNHEY, CDR2 SVGAGI. This CDR3 is built from 11 residues. The germline V and J ends were trimmed by 5 bases and 10 bases, with 9 bases remaining between them. Here the CDR3 reads CASSPGLEQFF. The CDR3 region has the DNA TGTGCCAGCAGTCCGGGACTGGAGCAGTTCTTC.

This clone was seen once. CDR3 DNA sequence: TGTGCCAGCAGCTTGCGGGGACTCCTCTCCTACAATGAGCAGTTCTTC. This encodes CASSLRGLLSYNEQFF. The V call is TRBV11-3, the J call TRBJ2-1, with D possibly being TRBD2 (6 bases). The CDR3 spans 16 residues. Germline V lookup: CDR1 SGHNT, CDR2 YENEEA. The ends were cut back, 3 bases at V and 0 bases at J, with 12 bases in the middle.